This T cell receptor (beta chain) was obtained from a study of cytomegalovirus exposure and HLA in healthy donors. Concerning this clone: Its cognate antigen is unknown.

Findings of the study overall: Among TCR beta chains, those listed as cytomegalovirus-associated numbered some 160.

The CDR3 consists of 13 residues. V was trimmed by 3 bases and J by 1 base, leaving 6 bases between them. The germline gives CDR1 SGHNT, CDR2 YENEEA. Measured with immunoSEQ multiplex PCR; TCRdb has only the in-frame clones, and not every one. The data show 100,000 to 150,000 clones, 89% seen once. The clonotype was recovered from a woman under 30 in good health and CMV-seronegative. The chain couples TRBV11-3 to TRBJ1-1; D gene unclear. The specimen was PBMCs. The CDR3 region is CASSFSGNTEAFF. DNA for the CDR3: TGTGCCAGCAGCTTTTCCGGGAACACTGAAGCTTTCTTT.